This T cell receptor beta chain appears in the sequencing data of a study of blood T cell repertoires in COVID-19. Study overall: The United States, Italy and Spain were the sources of the acute and convalescent COVID-19 samples.

In the original processing: Nucleated cell number was recorded as an estimate derived from reference gene primer amplification. The repertoire was sequenced with immunoSEQ multiplex PCR; TCRdb's copy has only in-frame clones and lacks some. The V and J calls and clone size are taken from that table; D and trimming were inferred from the DNA. The data show fewer than 110,000 clones, about nine tenths seen once. The V segment lost 5 bases and the J segment 2 bases; nucleotides outside the gene matches: 5. Looked up from germline, CDR1 is MNHEY and CDR2 is SVGAGI. The CDR3 covers 15 residues. The chain uses TRBV6-5 and TRBJ2-7; 11 nucleotides agree with TRBD1. What was sequenced was peripheral blood. The clonotype was recovered from a woman in her 30s with acute or convalescent COVID-19. The CDR3 DNA reads TGTGCCAGCAGTCTCACGGGACAGGGGGCCTACGAGCAGTACTTC. It translates to CASSLTGQGAYEQYF.